One and the same sample provided the 26 T cell receptor beta chains below, sequenced in a study of CD8+ T cells in alopecia areata. Reverse transcribed after extraction, RNA yielded cDNA as the sequencing template. Measured with immunoSEQ multiplex PCR; TCRdb has only the in-frame clones, and not every one. This table holds around 300,000 clones with no singletons; the top ten claim roughly 1.2%. A sort of pooled cutaneous lymph node cells used CD4, CD8alpha, NKG2D, NKG2ACE and other stains. Sequenced material: CD4+ T cells sorted from a lymph node. The origin of the receptors is a C3H/HeJ mouse with alopecia areata. This line is of MHC haplotype H2-k.

On this clone: Gene names refer to mouse genes. Incomplete CDR3 DNA: TGCACCTGCAGTGCAGGGTTTGGTGCAGAA. This sequence encodes CTCSAGFGAE. The whole CDR3 is CTCSAGFGAETLYF. The gene calls are TRBV1 and TRBJ2-3; no firm D call. The read finishes 4 residues shy of the CDR3 end, and the germline J gene is used to complete it. This CDR3 spans 14 amino acids. Trimming removed 1 base from V and 1 base from J, with 6 bases in between. Germline values: CDR1 NSQYPW, CDR2 LRSPGD (reference sequence). Supplemented by reference TRBV1 and TRBJ2-3, the full variable domain reads VTLLEQNPRWRLVPRGQAVNLRCILKNSQYPWMSWYQQDLQKQLQWLFTLRSPGDKEVKSLPGADYLATRVTDTELRLQVANMSQGRTLYCTCSAGFGAETLYFGSGTRLTVL.

Only a few counts were recorded for this clone. Gene labels here are mouse ones. The read comes to an end 4 residues before the CDR3 does, leaving the germline J gene to fill in the end. Other nucleotide sequences from this sample produce the same CDR3. V is TRBV13-1 and J is TRBJ1-1; 12 bases map to TRBD1. This CDR3 spans 16 amino acids. CDR1 and CDR2 from the germline V gene are NSHNY and SYGAGN. CDR3 DNA, as far as it was read: TGTGCCAGCAGTGATGGGGGACAGGGGGCCGGGACA. Amino acid sequence: CASSDGGQGAGT. In full, the CDR3 reads CASSDGGQGAGTEVFF.

This clone was seen only a few times. The listed genes are named as in mouse. The read ends 4 residues before the CDR3 terminus; that terminus is restored from the germline J gene. The rearrangement links TRBV13-1 to TRBJ2-7; D possibly corresponds to TRBD1 (5 bases). V was shortened by 5 bases and J by 0 bases, with 6 bases between the two germline ends. This CDR3 has 12 residues. Per the germline V gene, CDR1 is NSHNY and CDR2 is SYGAGN. The CDR3 loop is CASSRASYEQYF. The sequenced CDR3 bases are TGTGCCAGCAGCAGGGCCTCCTAT.

In this sample, this clone turned up a few times. Gene names are mouse gene names. The read comes to an end 4 residues before the CDR3 does, leaving the germline J gene to fill in the end. This chain joins TRBV13-2 and TRBJ1-1; D perhaps matches TRBD1 (5 bases). Trimming removed 2 bases from V and 1 base from J, with 9 bases in between. Germline V gene sequence: CDR1 NNHNN, CDR2 SYGAGS (reference sequence). The CDR3 has 14 amino acids. This CDR3 is CASGEAGRNTEVFF. The sequenced CDR3 bases are TGTGCCAGCGGTGAGGCAGGGAGAAACACA.

Remarks on this clone: Mouse gene names and germline throughout. The read ends 4 residues before the CDR3 terminus; that terminus is restored from the germline J gene. The rearrangement links TRBV19 to TRBJ2-3; D unclear. The germline V gene has CDR1 FNHDT and CDR2 SITEND (reference sequence). The CDR3 runs 14 residues. V was shortened by 2 bases and J by 0 bases, with 7 bases between the two germline ends. The CDR3 protein is CASSIQFSAETLYF. The covered CDR3 bases are TGTGCCAGCAGTATTCAATTTAGTGCAGAA.

Turning to this clone: These gene names are mouse names. The CDR3 end is not reached by the read, which stops 4 residues before it; the germline J gene fills it in. The genes are TRBV5 and TRBJ1-2, with TRBD1 identical over 7 bases. Trimming cost V 4 bases and J 0 bases; bases outside gene matches: 5. CDR3 length equals 15 residues. CDR1 LGHNA and CDR2 YNLKQL come from the germline V gene (reference sequence). The CDR3 spells CASSRGTASNSDYTF. The part of the CDR3 DNA that was read is TGTGCCAGCAGCCGCGGGACAGCCTCAAACTCC.

This clone was seen a few times. The gene symbols are mouse symbols. The CDR3 is cut off 4 residues early in the read; its end comes from the germline J gene. Other DNA sequences in the sample encode the same CDR3. The chain recombines TRBV31 with TRBJ1-2; TRBD1 aligns across 7 bases. The CDR3 has 13 residues. The germline V gene encodes CDR1 GKSSPN and CDR2 SITVG. Germline trimming cut 1 base from V and 4 bases from J; bases unmatched to any gene: 3. The sequenced part of the CDR3 DNA is TGTGCCTGGAGTCAGGGGGCAGGCTCC. Its protein product is CAWSQGAGS. The CDR3 in full is CAWSQGAGSDYTF.

This clone has just a few counts. The genes are named according to mouse. The sequenced fragment ends 4 residues before the CDR3 boundary, so the rest is inferred from the germline J gene. Different DNA sequences within this sample yield the same CDR3. This chain connects TRBV13-2 to TRBJ1-2; D is ambiguous. Germline loops: CDR1 NNHNN, CDR2 SYGAGS (reference sequence). V lost 0 bases and J lost 0, with 6 bases in between. This CDR3 contains 14 residues. The part of the CDR3 DNA that was read is TGTGCCAGCGGTGATGCTACAACAAACTCC. Its translation is CASGDATTNS. The complete CDR3 sequence is CASGDATTNSDYTF.

In its sample, this clone was seen a few times. Here the gene names and germline are mouse. The CDR3 end lies 4 residues beyond the end of the read and is filled in from the germline J gene. The V gene is TRBV5, the J gene TRBJ2-2, with TRBD2 identical over 9 bases. Losses at the gene ends were 1 base for V and 5 bases for J; bases not matched to a gene: 2. The CDR3 is 15 amino acids. Germline V gene sequence: CDR1 LGHNA, CDR2 YNLKQL (reference sequence). The covered CDR3 bases are TGTGCCAGCAGCCAAGCCTGGGGGGGTACCGGG. Its translation is CASSQAWGGTG. Given in full, the CDR3 is CASSQAWGGTGQLYF.

A remark on this clone: Any gene name here is a mouse gene name. The read is 4 residues too short to cover the CDR3 end, so that end is filled in from the germline J gene. Other DNA sequences in the sample encode the same CDR3. The chain employs TRBV31 and TRBJ1-2; 10 positions match TRBD1. From germline, CDR1 is GKSSPN and CDR2 SITVG. The CDR3 runs 14 residues. The J segment lost 1 base and the V segment lost 3 bases, leaving 2 bases of the junction unmatched. CDR3 sequence reads: CAWSRDRGNSDYTF. The sequenced CDR3 bases are TGTGCCTGGAGCCGGGACAGGGGAAACTCC.

This clone was counted between two and nine times. Gene names follow the mouse nomenclature. The read comes to an end 4 residues before the CDR3 does, leaving the germline J gene to fill in the end. J is TRBJ2-5 and V is TRBV5, with TRBD2 matching 7 bases. The CDR3 consists of 15 residues. Trimming cost V 2 bases and J 3 bases; bases outside gene matches: 5. CDR1 is LGHNA and CDR2 is YNLKQL in the germline V gene (reference sequence). CDR3 residues: CASSQNIWGQDTQYF. The part of the CDR3 DNA that was read is TGTGCCAGCAGCCAAAACATCTGGGGGCAAGAC.

A few counts support this clone. Gene names denote mouse genes. The same CDR3 can be traced to other DNA sequences in this sample. The CDR3 is CTCSAAQGDAEQFF. Partial CDR3 DNA: TGCACCTGCAGTGCAGCGCAGGGTGATGCT. The rearrangement uses TRBV1 and TRBJ2-1; a weak D match, TRBD1 (5 bases). The CDR3 end lies 4 residues beyond the end of the read and is filled in from the germline J gene. The CDR3 is 14 amino acids. The V gene lost 1 base and the J gene lost 5 bases, with 9 bases spanning the gap. Germline CDR1 and CDR2: NSQYPW and LRSPGD (reference sequence).

In the case of this clone: The gene symbols are mouse symbols. The read is 3 residues too short to cover the CDR3 end, so that end is filled in from the germline J gene. The chain is built from TRBV14 and TRBJ1-6, with 10 bases fitting TRBD1. TRBJ1-6 is placed among ORFs of uncertain function. Germline lookup yields CDR1 SGHDT and CDR2 FRDEAV. The CDR3 runs to 14 residues. V trimming: 6 bases; J trimming: 7 bases; junction bases outside the gene matches: 4. The part of the CDR3 DNA that was read is TGTGCCAGCAAGGAGGGACAGGGGAATTCGCCC. Encoded protein: CASKEGQGNSP. The full CDR3 reads CASKEGQGNSPLYF.

This clone was recorded a few times. Gene names and germline match the mouse. The CDR3 is cut off 4 residues early in the read; its end comes from the germline J gene. The chain is built from TRBV13-3 and TRBJ2-5; 7 nucleotides agree with TRBD1. The CDR3 covers 14 residues. Germline V gene sequence: CDR1 NNHDY, CDR2 SYVADS. The DNA read from the CDR3 is TGTGCCAGCAGTGATAGGGACAGCCGGGAC. Its protein is CASSDRDSRD. The whole CDR3 sequence reads CASSDRDSRDTQYF.

There are a few counts of this clone. Gene names and germline match the mouse. The read halts 4 residues ahead of the CDR3 end, with the missing end drawn from the germline J gene. The chain is built from TRBV1 and TRBJ1-2; no definite D call. CDR1 and CDR2 from the germline V gene are NSQYPW and LRSPGD (reference sequence). The CDR3 loop spans 14 amino acids. Trimming left V 0 bases short and J 3 bases short, with 8 bases between. Partial CDR3 DNA: TGCACCTGCAGTGCAGATCCTACAGACTCC. Amino acids: CTCSADPTDS. The whole CDR3 reads CTCSADPTDSDYTF.

Concerning this clone itself: Germline and genes: mouse. Coverage ceases 4 residues before the CDR3 finishes, and the germline J gene fills in the end. The chain couples TRBV13-1 to TRBJ2-5, with D possibly being TRBD1 (6 bases). The CDR3 covers 14 residues. Per germline, CDR1 NSHNY and CDR2 SYGAGN. V was trimmed by 5 bases and J by 3 bases, leaving 13 bases between them. The CDR3 loop is CASSPDRWQDTQYF. The sequenced CDR3 bases are TGTGCCAGCAGCCCTGACAGGTGGCAAGAC.

In the case of this clone: Gene names are the mouse ones. From the germline J gene comes the end of the CDR3, since the read stops 4 residues before it. At the DNA level, this CDR3 is encoded by other sequences in the same sample as well. The chain couples TRBV3 to TRBJ2-5, with 7 nucleotides matching TRBD2. V lost 5 bases to trimming and J lost 1 base; unmatched junction nucleotides: 3. This CDR3 comprises 14 residues. Germline assignment: CDR1 SNHLY and CDR2 FYNGKV (reference sequence). CDR3 sequence reads: CASSLGTDQDTQYF. CDR3 DNA, as far as it was read: TGTGCCAGCAGCCTAGGGACTGACCAAGAC.

Note on this clone: Each gene name is a mouse one. Coverage ceases 4 residues before the CDR3 finishes, and the germline J gene fills in the end. The genes are TRBV1 and TRBJ2-7; 9 bases line up with TRBD1. The CDR3 has 15 residues. Germline CDR1 reads NSQYPW; CDR2 reads LRSPGD (reference sequence). V lost 1 base and J lost 2; bases outside the gene matches: 3. The sequenced part of the CDR3 DNA is TGCACCTGCAGTGCAGGCGGGACAGGGACCTAT. Translated, it gives CTCSAGGTGTY. The full CDR3 reads CTCSAGGTGTYEQYF. Full variable domain (missing parts from reference TRBV1 and TRBJ2-7): VTLLEQNPRWRLVPRGQAVNLRCILKNSQYPWMSWYQQDLQKQLQWLFTLRSPGDKEVKSLPGADYLATRVTDTELRLQVANMSQGRTLYCTCSAGGTGTYEQYFGPGTRLTVL.

Concerning this clone itself: Germline and genes: mouse. The DNA ends 4 residues before the CDR3 does, and the rest of the CDR3 is filled in from the germline J gene. This rearrangement joins TRBV13-2 to TRBJ2-2; 7 bases match TRBD1. The CDR3 loop spans 14 amino acids. V gave up 6 bases and J gave up 3 bases; unmatched junction bases: 5. Germline-derived CDR1 and CDR2 are NNHNN and SYGAGS (reference sequence). CDR3 in amino acids: CASVDRADTGQLYF. CDR3 bases read: TGTGCCAGCGTCGACAGGGCGGACACCGGG.

This clone was seen a handful of times. The genes are named according to mouse. The read ends 4 residues before the CDR3 terminus; that terminus is restored from the germline J gene. The chain joins TRBV5 to TRBJ2-2; 9 bases line up with TRBD1. The CDR3 has 15 amino acids. CDR1 LGHNA and CDR2 YNLKQL come from the germline V gene (reference sequence). V was clipped by 1 base and J by 3 bases; unmatched bases: 0. The CDR3 region is CASSQGDRDTGQLYF. The part of the CDR3 DNA that was read is TGTGCCAGCAGCCAAGGGGACAGGGACACCGGG.

This clone was detected a few times. Genes and germline are mouse. The read falls 4 residues short of the CDR3 end, and the missing part is taken from the germline J gene. This chain joins TRBV5 and TRBJ2-5, with 10 bases identical to TRBD2. The CDR3 is 16 residues long. V dropped 1 base and J dropped 2; count of bases not matched to a gene: 3. Germline V gene sequence: CDR1 LGHNA, CDR2 YNLKQL (reference sequence). CDR3 region: CASSQVTGGVQDTQYF. Partial CDR3 DNA: TGTGCCAGCAGCCAAGTAACTGGGGGGGTCCAAGAC.

This clone was observed a handful of times. Gene names are mouse gene names. CDR3 in amino acids: CTCSADGTNNSPLYF. The CDR3 bases that were read are TGCACCTGCAGTGCAGATGGGACAAATAATTCGCCC. This sequence joins TRBV1 and TRBJ1-6; a possible D gene is TRBD1 (6 bases). The read finishes 3 residues shy of the CDR3 end, and the germline J gene is used to complete it. TRBJ1-6 is known as an ORF, though its function is uncertain. This CDR3 region has 15 residues. Germline values: CDR1 NSQYPW, CDR2 LRSPGD (reference sequence). The V and J ends lost 0 bases and 5 bases respectively, with 8 bases between them.

This clone was observed a handful of times. Any gene name here is a mouse gene name. The CDR3 end lies 4 residues beyond the end of the read and is filled in from the germline J gene. The chain is built from TRBV31 and TRBJ2-7; D may be TRBD2 (6 bases). The CDR3 runs 12 residues. V was pared by 5 bases and J by 0 bases, with 8 bases between. Per germline, CDR1 GKSSPN and CDR2 SITVG. CDR3 sequence reads: CAWGLSSYEQYF. Partial CDR3 DNA: TGTGCCTGGGGACTGAGCTCCTAT. Full variable domain (missing parts from reference TRBV31 and TRBJ2-7): AQTIHQWPVAEIKAVGSPLSLGCTIKGKSSPNLYWYWQATGGTLQQLFYSITVGQVESVVQLNLSASRPKDDQFILSTEKLLLSHSGFYLCAWGLSSYEQYFGPGTRLTVL.

On this clone: Gene names follow the mouse nomenclature. The read stops 4 residues short of the end of the CDR3; the missing end is completed from the germline J gene. The V call is TRBV31, the J call TRBJ1-1; maybe TRBD1 (5 bases). V was pared by 3 bases and J by 0 bases, with 8 bases between. The germline CDR1 and CDR2 sequences are GKSSPN and SITVG. CDR3 length: 13 residues. CDR3 amino acids: CAWRQGPNTEVFF. The covered CDR3 bases are TGTGCCTGGAGGCAGGGTCCAAACACA.

Concerning this clone itself: Each gene name is a mouse one. The read ends 4 residues early relative to the CDR3; the germline J gene fills the gap. The chain employs TRBV31 and TRBJ2-1; 7 bases are a match to TRBD1. This CDR3 is built from 13 residues. Trimming at V came to 2 bases and at J to 3 bases, leaving 1 base not matched to a gene. Germline CDR1 and CDR2: GKSSPN and SITVG. The CDR3 spells CAWSGDSYAEQFF. CDR3 bases read: TGTGCCTGGAGTGGGGACAGCTATGCT.

As regards this clone: Gene names denote mouse genes. The read falls 4 residues short of the CDR3 end, and the missing part is taken from the germline J gene. The same CDR3 is also encoded by other DNA sequences in this sample. The rearrangement uses TRBV1 and TRBJ2-3, with D possibly TRBD1 on 5 matching bases. Trimming stripped 3 bases from V and 2 bases from J, with 9 bases between. The CDR3 is 14 amino acids. Germline V gives CDR1 NSQYPW, CDR2 LRSPGD (reference sequence). CDR3 bases read: TGCACCTGCAGTGCGCAGGGTGCTGCAGAA. This gives the protein CTCSAQGAAE. In full, the CDR3 is CTCSAQGAAETLYF.